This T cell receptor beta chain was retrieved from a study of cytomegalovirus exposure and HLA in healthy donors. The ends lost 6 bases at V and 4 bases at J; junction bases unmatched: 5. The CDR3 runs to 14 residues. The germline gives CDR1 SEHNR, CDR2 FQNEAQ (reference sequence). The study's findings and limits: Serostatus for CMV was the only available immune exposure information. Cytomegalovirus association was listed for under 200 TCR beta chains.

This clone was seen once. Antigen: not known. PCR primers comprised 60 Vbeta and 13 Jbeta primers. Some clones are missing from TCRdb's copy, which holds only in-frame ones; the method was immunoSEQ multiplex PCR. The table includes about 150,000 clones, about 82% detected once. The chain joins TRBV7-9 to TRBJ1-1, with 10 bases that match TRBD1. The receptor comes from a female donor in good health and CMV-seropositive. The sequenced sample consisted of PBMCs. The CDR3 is CASRWTGGSTEAFF. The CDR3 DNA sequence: TGTGCCAGCAGATGGACAGGGGGAAGCACTGAAGCTTTCTTT. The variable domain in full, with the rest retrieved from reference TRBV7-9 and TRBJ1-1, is DTGVSQNPRHKITKRGQNVTFRCDPISEHNRLYWYRQTLGQGPEFLTYFQNEAQLEKSRLLSDRFSAERPKGSFSTLEIQRTEQGDSAMYLCASRWTGGSTEAFFGQGTRLTVV.